This TCR beta chain was identified in a study of blood T cell repertoires in COVID-19. Two negative PCRs, clearance, or symptom resolution characterized the recovered Cohort 3 donors. Sequencing used immunoSEQ multiplex PCR; TCRdb keeps in-frame clones, though not all of them. The table lists some 270,000 clones, roughly 84% of them singletons. V lost 0 bases, J lost 5 bases, and 4 bases stayed unmatched. Germline V gives CDR1 KGHSH, CDR2 LQKENI. The CDR3 contains 15 residues. V gene TRBV18 combines with J gene TRBJ2-7, with 10 bases lining up with TRBD1. Material for sequencing was PBMCs or T cells enriched from blood (not recorded which). The clonotype was recovered from a man between 45 and 60 years old who had recovered from COVID-19. This chain's CDR3 is CASSPPTGGLNEQYF. CDR3 nucleotides: TGTGCCAGCTCACCACCGACAGGGGGCCTCAACGAGCAGTACTTC.